This TCR beta chain stems from a study of early T cells in non-severe SARS-CoV-2 infection. This clonotype has at least ten counts. Its target is not known. TCRdb recomputed calls from the 5' RACE reads with MiXCR, one row per CDR3 protein. The repertoire holds fewer than 65,000 distinct CDR3 sequences, with about a tenth as singletons. Study results and limitations: The matching step, a VDJdb search, favored anti-spike CD8 responses and missed private and CD4 specificities.

Sequenced material: whole blood. The source is an adult who was a healthcare worker with PCR-confirmed SARS-CoV-2 infection or an uninfected control (not recorded which).

For the CDR3, the DNA is TGTGCCAGTAGTATTGAGAGGACCGGGGAGCTGTTTTTT. Encoded protein: CASSIERTGELFF. This chain connects TRBV19 to TRBJ2-2, with no clear D. The CDR3 has 13 residues. The germline V gene has CDR1 LNHDA and CDR2 SQIVND (reference sequence). V lost 3 bases and J 5 bases, leaving 7 bases between the germline ends.